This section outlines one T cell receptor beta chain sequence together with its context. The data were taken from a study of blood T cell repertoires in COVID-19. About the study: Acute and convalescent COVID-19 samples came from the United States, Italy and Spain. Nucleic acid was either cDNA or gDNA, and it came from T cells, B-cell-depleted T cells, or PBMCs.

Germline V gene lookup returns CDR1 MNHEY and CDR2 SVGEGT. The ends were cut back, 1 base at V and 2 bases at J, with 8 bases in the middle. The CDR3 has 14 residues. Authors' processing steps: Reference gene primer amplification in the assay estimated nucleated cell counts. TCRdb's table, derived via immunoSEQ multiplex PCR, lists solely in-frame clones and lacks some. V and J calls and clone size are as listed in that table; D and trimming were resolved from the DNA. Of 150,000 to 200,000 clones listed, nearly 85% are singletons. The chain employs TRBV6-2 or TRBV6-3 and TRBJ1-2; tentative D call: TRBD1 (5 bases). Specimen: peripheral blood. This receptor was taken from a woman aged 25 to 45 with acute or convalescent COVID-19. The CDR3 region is CASSYLQANYGYTF. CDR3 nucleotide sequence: TGTGCCAGCAGTTACTTACAGGCCAACTATGGCTACACCTTC.